This paragraph covers one T cell receptor beta chain sequence. Its antigen is currently unknown. The entry originates in a study of cytomegalovirus exposure and HLA in healthy donors. Amplification used 60 Vbeta primers and 13 Jbeta primers. TCRdb keeps only in-frame clones here, not all; method: immunoSEQ multiplex PCR. The sample has some 200,000 clones; around 77% are singletons. Overall study findings and caveats: It is likely that the observed cluster of highly shared sequence variants was a sequencing artifact. The authors confirmed in vitro that a few CMV-associated chains were specific for CMV antigens. Earlier analysis found most TCR beta V segments productive about 87% or about 30% of the time.

The sequenced sample was PBMCs. The clonotype was recovered from a woman aged 25 to 39 in good health and CMV-seronegative.

The CDR3 DNA reads TGTGCCAGCAGTTTATGGGAGGGGGCGCGTGAGACCCAGTACTTC. Its translation: CASSLWEGARETQYF. The chain recombines TRBV28 with TRBJ2-5, with D possibly being TRBD1 (7 bases). In germline, CDR1 is MDHEN, CDR2 SYDVKM. V lost 0 bases to trimming and J lost 5 bases, with 13 bases between them. CDR3 length: 15 residues.